The clone carrying this T cell receptor (beta chain) was picked up many times. The target antigen is unknown. In patients chosen for sequencing, flow cytometry had shown CD8+CD57+ cell expansion. The sample originates from a study of CD8+CD57+ T cells in acquired aplastic anemia. Study information: Yields of DNA that came from sorted CD4+ and CD8+ cells averaged roughly 3.3 ug.

Study-wide results and limits: Comparison of patients with controls identified roughly 30 shared CD8+ CDR3 sequences.

Germline CDR1 and CDR2: SNHLY and FYNNEI. The CDR3 has 14 amino acids. Trimming shortened V by 8 bases and J by 7 bases, and 21 bases separated the two germline ends. Researchers used genomic DNA as the template to profile TCR beta VDJ and CDR3. TCRdb reprocessed the reads via MiXCR and lists one record per CDR3 protein. Among 200,000 to 250,000 distinct CDR3 sequences listed, roughly 45% were seen once. The source of this sequence is a human donor with aplastic anemia. The rearrangement joins TRBV2 to TRBJ2-7, with a weak D call TRBD1 (6 bases). The specimen was sorted CD4+, CD8+, or CD8+CD57+ T cells (not recorded which) from PBMCs. CDR3 sequence: CASLLGGPLWEQYF. The CDR3 coding sequence is TGTGCCAGCTTGTTAGGGGGTCCTTTGTGGGAGCAGTACTTC.